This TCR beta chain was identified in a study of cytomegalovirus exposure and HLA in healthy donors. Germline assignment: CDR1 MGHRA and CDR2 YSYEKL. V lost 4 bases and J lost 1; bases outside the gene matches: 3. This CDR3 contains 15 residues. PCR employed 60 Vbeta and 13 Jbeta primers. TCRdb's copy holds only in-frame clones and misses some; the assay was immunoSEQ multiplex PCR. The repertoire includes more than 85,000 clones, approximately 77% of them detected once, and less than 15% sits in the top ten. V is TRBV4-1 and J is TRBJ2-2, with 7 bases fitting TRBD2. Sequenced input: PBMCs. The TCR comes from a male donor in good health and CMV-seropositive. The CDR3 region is CASSLGLMNTGELFF. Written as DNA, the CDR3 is TGCGCCAGCAGCCTGGGACTAATGAACACCGGGGAGCTGTTTTTT.